The rows below give T cell receptor beta chains drawn from one sample of a study of T cells in Graves' hyperthyroidism and ophthalmopathy. A single record per CDR3 protein comes from TCRdb applying MiXCR to the multiplex PCR reads. Found here are hundreds of thousands of distinct CDR3 sequences, less than 25% of them singletons; the top ten hold 34%. Sequenced sample: blood. All receptors come from a young man with Graves' ophthalmopathy. CDR3s leave out the opening cysteine and the closing phenylalanine or tryptophan. Fields, in order: D gene, V gene, J gene, clone size, CDR3 protein. The D gene is left open where the match is weak. The size of a clone is reported for some rows only, either as once, few or many, or as a class for expanded clones.

D gene: NA; V gene: TRBV28; J gene: TRBJ2-1; clone size: NA; CDR3 protein: ASSPGAIQF
D gene: TRBD1; V gene: TRBV20-1; J gene: TRBJ2-5; clone size: few; CDR3 protein: SAPTLGGLGGVQETQY
D gene: TRBD2; V gene: TRBV7-2; J gene: TRBJ2-1; clone size: many; CDR3 protein: ASSPSGNSYNEQF
D gene: NA; V gene: TRBV6-1; J gene: TRBJ2-7; clone size: few; CDR3 protein: ASSTRQDSYEQY
D gene: TRBD1; V gene: TRBV11-2; J gene: TRBJ1-4; clone size: NA; CDR3 protein: ASSPRQGTNEKLF
D gene: NA; V gene: TRBV30; J gene: TRBJ1-1; clone size: NA; CDR3 protein: AWRVTRGVYTEAF
D gene: TRBD1; V gene: TRBV24-1; J gene: TRBJ2-1; clone size: many; CDR3 protein: ATSDTGTGDYNEQF
D gene: TRBD1; V gene: TRBV29-1; J gene: TRBJ2-1; clone size: few; CDR3 protein: SVTGTGGRLAGRNEQF
D gene: NA; V gene: TRBV5-5; J gene: TRBJ1-4; clone size: NA; CDR3 protein: ASSLGSGVVNEKLF
D gene: NA; V gene: TRBV6-1; J gene: TRBJ1-1; clone size: few; CDR3 protein: ASRMRQAMNTEAF
D gene: NA; V gene: TRBV15; J gene: TRBJ1-2; clone size: few; CDR3 protein: ATSRDATSSGIYGYT
D gene: TRBD2; V gene: TRBV5-1; J gene: TRBJ2-7; clone size: many; CDR3 protein: ASSEQRPGTSGGEQY
D gene: TRBD1; V gene: TRBV2; J gene: TRBJ1-5; clone size: NA; CDR3 protein: ASSRGQGPNQPQH
D gene: NA; V gene: TRBV5-8; J gene: TRBJ1-1; clone size: many; CDR3 protein: ASSSSGFMNTEAF
D gene: TRBD1; V gene: TRBV5-8; J gene: TRBJ1-2; clone size: NA; CDR3 protein: ASSLAQGAGGYT
D gene: NA; V gene: TRBV20-1; J gene: TRBJ1-2; clone size: few; CDR3 protein: SARTTGWAGYT
D gene: NA; V gene: TRBV6-2/TRBV6-3; J gene: TRBJ2-5; clone size: few; CDR3 protein: ASSYSRASGAPETQY
D gene: TRBD2; V gene: TRBV5-1; J gene: TRBJ2-1; clone size: few; CDR3 protein: ASSPVTSGRGRSYNEQF
D gene: TRBD2; V gene: TRBV4-2; J gene: TRBJ2-7; clone size: few; CDR3 protein: ASSQQRESSYEQY
D gene: TRBD2; V gene: TRBV11-2; J gene: TRBJ2-3; clone size: NA; CDR3 protein: ASSPRSSGRTSDTQY
D gene: TRBD1; V gene: TRBV7-8; J gene: TRBJ2-3; clone size: NA; CDR3 protein: ASSHRDRGTDTQY
D gene: TRBD2; V gene: TRBV5-1; J gene: TRBJ2-1; clone size: NA; CDR3 protein: ASSSPAAGGLREQF
D gene: NA; V gene: TRBV4-1; J gene: TRBJ1-2; clone size: NA; CDR3 protein: ASRDTAHYGYT
D gene: NA; V gene: TRBV5-1; J gene: TRBJ2-1; clone size: few; CDR3 protein: ASTVPQNTPGEGQF
D gene: TRBD1; V gene: TRBV7-9; J gene: TRBJ1-1; clone size: few; CDR3 protein: ASSFTGTGPTEAF
D gene: NA; V gene: TRBV30; J gene: TRBJ2-2; clone size: NA; CDR3 protein: AWSARTTGELF
D gene: TRBD2; V gene: TRBV5-1; J gene: TRBJ2-7; clone size: many; CDR3 protein: ASSFGLAGAPYEQY